This T cell receptor beta chain derives from a study of T cell repertoires in cytomegalovirus infection. Across the whole study: In the study, CMV epitopes included recently identified HLA-C-restricted and well-studied HLA-B-restricted ones. Shared public TCR beta signatures pointed to both CMV infection and a matching HLA type. Whole-study findings and limits: Individuals carrying CMV plus the relevant HLA were identified by cumulative frequency of public TCR beta families. Predominance within the ex vivo response was attributable to HLA-C-restricted CMV-specific TCR beta clonotypes.

This clonotype was observed a handful of times. Its target is not known. Germline V gives CDR1 SEHNR, CDR2 FQNEAQ (reference sequence). The CDR3 spans 13 residues. Trimming left V 5 bases short and J 1 base short, with 7 bases between. Each CDR3 protein is one row after TCRdb ran MiXCR on the reads. The table lists about 83,000 distinct CDR3 sequences, roughly a quarter of them singletons. The receptor's source is a human donor in good health (CMV status not recorded). Some clones in this sample may be carry-over from other donors' samples. The chain combines TRBV7-9 with TRBJ2-3; D call uncertain. The input for sequencing was CD8+ T cells from cultured PBMCs, taken from culture after CMV antigen stimulation. This CDR3 is CASSIGGTDTQYF. The CDR3 DNA reads TGTGCCAGCAGCATTGGCGGCACAGATACGCAGTATTTT.